These 6 T cell receptor beta chains share one sample of origin, sequenced in a study of post-analysis software for immune sequencing data. No antigen is known for these receptors. The TCR beta cDNA libraries contained unique molecular identifiers. TCRdb called the PCR reads again in MiXCR, with one record for every CDR3 protein. The sample consists of approximately 690,000 distinct CDR3 sequences, around 64% of them appearing once. Overall study findings and caveats: About 5 TRBV segments were more frequent in patients than controls; TRBV5-6, TRBV5-1 and TRBV20-1 belonged to this group.

The sequenced material came from blood. The receptors originated from a girl aged 2 to 10 with multiple sclerosis.

The chain couples TRBV10-3 to TRBJ2-5; maybe TRBD1 (5 bases). Matching the DNA end better, TRBJ2-7 makes the J call doubtful. In germline, CDR1 is ENHRY, CDR2 SYGVKD. The CDR3 has 12 amino acids. CDR3 DNA: TGTGCCATCAGAGGGGCCCTGGACGAGCAGTACTTC. Protein product: CAIRGALDEQYF.

This clonotype occurred a few times. The chain has TRBV5-1 and TRBJ2-3, with a tentative D call TRBD1 (5 bases). V was trimmed by 4 bases and J by 4 bases, leaving 19 bases between them. CDR1 is SGHRS, CDR2 YFSETQ, per germline. This CDR3 has 16 residues. CDR3 residues: CASSKSQAQLADTQYF. CDR3 in DNA: TGCGCCAGCAGCAAGTCACAGGCACAACTCGCAGATACGCAGTATTTT.

For the CDR3, the DNA is TGTGCCAGCAGCGTAGACCCCTTCTCCTACGAGCAGTACTTC. Translated: CASSVDPFSYEQYF. The chain combines TRBV5-6 with TRBJ2-7, with D uncertain. CDR3 length equals 14 residues. Germline V CDR1 and CDR2: SGHDT, YYEEEE. The V gene lost 4 bases and the J gene lost 0 bases, with 11 bases spanning the gap.

This chain uses TRBV6-2 or TRBV6-3 with TRBJ2-7; D not certain. CDR3 length: 13 amino acids. CDR1 is MNHEY and CDR2 is SVGEGT in the germline V gene. Trimming stripped 8 bases from V and 5 bases from J, with 16 bases between. In DNA form, the CDR3 reads TGTGCCAGCCGGAAGCAGTACAACCACGAGCAGTACTTC. Translating it yields CASRKQYNHEQYF.

The chain couples TRBV12-3 or TRBV12-4 to TRBJ2-1; TRBD2 aligns across 11 bases. This CDR3 spans 16 amino acids. Trimming cost V 7 bases and J 0 bases; bases outside gene matches: 5. The DNA for the CDR3 is TGTGCCAGCAAACTAGCGGGAGTATCCTCCTACAATGAGCAGTTCTTC. Its protein product is CASKLAGVSSYNEQFF.

This clonotype was seen more than once but under ten times. The chain links TRBV29-1 to TRBJ2-1, with 9 bases lining up with TRBD2. V was clipped by 5 bases and J by 3 bases; unmatched bases: 8. Germline V gene data show CDR1 as SQVTM and CDR2 as ANQGSEA. The CDR3 has 15 residues. CDR3 amino acids: CSVTIAGEGYNEQFF. The CDR3, as DNA: TGCAGCGTTACTATAGCGGGAGAGGGCTACAATGAGCAGTTCTTC.